Each of the 29 T cell receptor beta chains below was sequenced from the same sample in a study of T-cell reconstitution after alpha-beta-depleted transplantation in children. Preparation of the TCRbeta library was carried out with unique molecular identifiers. TCRdb processed the PCR reads anew with MiXCR; each CDR3 protein has one entry. The table shows about 580,000 distinct CDR3 sequences, with about 21% occurring only once. Sample: PBMCs, mostly from graft donor cells, taken 360 days after TCRalphabeta/CD19-depleted stem cell transplant. All receptors derive from a boy in the first two years of life who had a stem cell transplant for acute myeloid leukemia, so the T cells may come from the graft donor.

This clonotype was counted only a few times. V gene TRBV7-9 combines with J gene TRBJ2-5, with a possible D match to TRBD2 (5 bases). CDR1 is SEHNR, CDR2 FQNEAQ, per germline (reference sequence). CDR3 size: 14 residues. V dropped 3 bases and J dropped 5 bases, with 13 bases sitting between them. The CDR3 DNA reads TGTGCCAGCAGCTTTAACGGGGTGGAGGAGACCCAGTACTTC. This encodes CASSFNGVEETQYF.

The rearrangement uses TRBV9 and TRBJ2-3, with 8 bases lining up with TRBD1. The junction had 6 bases not matched to a gene; V was cut back by 4 bases and J by 2 bases. The CDR3 has 15 residues. From germline, CDR1 is SGDLS and CDR2 YYNGEE. CDR3 loop: CASSPEGQATDTQYF. The CDR3 region has the DNA TGTGCCAGCAGCCCCGAGGGACAGGCCACAGATACGCAGTATTTT.

The sample holds many counts of this clonotype. This chain joins TRBV29-1 and TRBJ2-2, with 10 bases fitting TRBD2. The CDR3 has 14 amino acids. V trimming: 4 bases; J trimming: 4 bases; junction bases outside the gene matches: 3. CDR1 SQVTM and CDR2 ANQGSEA come from the germline V gene. The CDR3 DNA sequence: TGCAGCGTTGCTAGCGGGGGTTCCACCGGGGAGCTGTTTTTT. It translates to CSVASGGSTGELFF.

V gene TRBV12-3 or TRBV12-4 combines with J gene TRBJ1-1, with D hard to call. CDR3 size: 12 residues. V was clipped by 6 bases and J by 6 bases, with 11 bases between them. This CDR3 reads CASRDGGAEAFF. CDR3 DNA sequence: TGTGCCAGCAGGGACGGCGGGGCTGAAGCTTTCTTT.

This clonotype was recorded a few times. The chain links TRBV20-1 to TRBJ2-5, with 12 bases aligning to TRBD1. This CDR3 is 14 amino acids long. Germline trimming cut 6 bases from V and 6 bases from J; bases unmatched to any gene: 8. The germline V gene has CDR1 DFQATT and CDR2 SNEGSKA (reference sequence). Written as DNA, the CDR3 is TGCAGTGCAACCGGGACAGGGGGCATCAAGACCCAGTACTTC. Its translation is CSATGTGGIKTQYF.

The genes are TRBV20-1 and TRBJ2-2; TRBD1 aligns across 8 bases. V was pared by 1 base and J by 2 bases, with 3 bases of the junction left unmatched. The germline CDR1 and CDR2 sequences are DFQATT and SNEGSKA (reference sequence). The length of the CDR3 is 15 residues. The chain's CDR3 is CSARARGPNTGELFF. The CDR3 DNA reads as TGCAGTGCTAGAGCCAGGGGGCCAAACACCGGGGAGCTGTTTTTT.

The sample holds a few counts of this clonotype. The rearrangement joins TRBV4-1 to TRBJ1-2, with no clear D. The CDR3 is 15 amino acids. Germline V gives CDR1 MGHRA, CDR2 YSYEKL. Trimming removed 0 bases from V and 3 bases from J, with 11 bases in between. CDR3 nucleotides: TGCGCCAGCAGCCAAGAAGCACAGATAGACTATGGCTACACCTTC. Translated: CASSQEAQIDYGYTF.

This clonotype was detected ten times or more. V is TRBV9 and J is TRBJ2-3; D may be TRBD1 (5 bases). The germline gives CDR1 SGDLS, CDR2 YYNGEE. The CDR3 consists of 15 residues. The ends were cut back, 2 bases at V and 6 bases at J, with 16 bases in the middle. This chain's CDR3 is CASSVRRAGLDTQYF. The CDR3, as DNA: TGTGCCAGCAGCGTGAGACGGGCAGGGTTGGATACGCAGTATTTT.

The chain recombines TRBV28 with TRBJ2-1; D unclear. With 5 bases removed from V and 15 bases from J, the gap between germline ends came to 11 bases. This CDR3 is 10 amino acids long. CDR1 is MDHEN, CDR2 SYDVKM, per germline. In nucleotides, the CDR3 is TGTGCCAGCAGTCCCCGGTATGGGTTCTTC. This codes for CASSPRYGFF. Looking up the rest from reference TRBV28 and TRBJ2-1 gives the full variable domain: DVKVTQSSRYLVKRTGEKVFLECVQDMDHENMFWYRQDPGLGLRLIYFSYDVKMKEKGDIPEGYSVSREKKERFSLILESASTNQTSMYLCASSPRYGFFGPGTRLTVL.

The rearrangement joins TRBV12-3 or TRBV12-4 to TRBJ2-1, with 7 positions matching TRBD2. This CDR3 comprises 13 residues. Unmatched junction bases numbered 5, after V lost 6 bases and J lost 6 bases. This CDR3 reads CASSSTSPNEQFF. The CDR3 DNA reads TGTGCCAGCAGCTCGACTAGCCCCAATGAGCAGTTCTTC.

Worth noting for this clonotype: A much larger clone is a single base away; this may be a read error. J is TRBJ2-7 and V is TRBV15; 9 bases line up with TRBD1. V was pared by 5 bases and J by 5 bases, with 13 bases of the junction left unmatched. The V gene's germline CDR1 is LNHNV and CDR2 YYDKDF (reference sequence). The CDR3 runs to 16 residues. CDR3 protein: CATSPGQGPFRDEQYF. In DNA form, the CDR3 reads TGTGCCACCAGCCCGGGACAGGGTCCATTCCGGGACGAGCAGTACTTC.

The table lists this clonotype with a few counts. This chain connects TRBV6-5 to TRBJ2-1; tentatively, D is TRBD2 (5 bases). The CDR3 has 14 amino acids. Trimming took off 2 bases at V and 2 bases at J, with 7 bases between the two ends. In germline, CDR1 is MNHEY, CDR2 SVGAGI. CDR3 sequence (DNA): TGTGCCAGCAGTTACAGGAGGACCTACAATGAGCAGTTCTTC. Translation gives CASSYRRTYNEQFF.

The gene calls are TRBV21-1 and TRBJ2-7; the D call TRBD1 from the table was never checked on the DNA. TRBV21-1 counts as a pseudogene. CDR3 length equals 11 residues. The CDR3 bases are TGTGCCAACCGGGGGAACTACGAGCAGTACGTC. This sequence encodes CANRGNYEQYV.

There are many counts of this clonotype. The V gene is TRBV10-3, the J gene TRBJ2-3; the D call may be TRBD1 or TRBD2 (5 bases each). This CDR3 has 14 amino acids. The germline V gene has CDR1 ENHRY and CDR2 SYGVKD. The V end was cut by 2 bases, the J end by 3 bases, with 9 bases between. CDR3: CAISEGDATDTQYF. The CDR3 coding sequence is TGTGCCATCAGTGAGGGGGACGCGACAGATACGCAGTATTTT.

This clonotype showed up many times. CDR3 sequence (DNA): TGCGCCAGCAGCCGGACAGTCTTGAACACTGAAGCTTTCTTT. Its translation: CASSRTVLNTEAFF. The chain combines TRBV4-3 with TRBJ1-1; tentatively, D is TRBD1 (6 bases). This CDR3 is 14 amino acids long. Deletions cut 4 bases from V and 0 bases from J, with 9 bases between. Germline V gene data show CDR1 as LGHNA and CDR2 as YSLEER.

This clonotype showed up just a few times. This sequence joins TRBV6-2 or TRBV6-3 and TRBJ1-1; 9 nucleotides align to TRBD1. The CDR3 sequence is 15 residues long. The germline CDR1 and CDR2 sequences are MNHEY and SVGEGT. V trimming: 7 bases; J trimming: 8 bases; junction bases outside the gene matches: 14. The CDR3 DNA reads TGTGCCAGCATTACCGCCGGGACAGGGTGGACCGAAGCTTTCTTT. Translation: CASITAGTGWTEAFF.

This clonotype was observed at least ten times. The V gene is TRBV6-1, the J gene TRBJ2-1; 13 bases agree with TRBD2. Germline CDR1 and CDR2: MNHNS and SASEGT. The CDR3 has 19 amino acids. Trimming took 1 base from V and 2 from J; bases not matched to a gene: 8. The CDR3 nucleotides are TGTGCCAGCAGTGAAGGGGGACTAGCGGGGACTAGGACCTACAATGAGCAGTTCTTC. Translation: CASSEGGLAGTRTYNEQFF.

In this sample, this clonotype turned up many times. The CDR3, as DNA: TGCGCCAGCAGCACCCAGGTGGGAGACACTGAAGCTTTCTTT. It encodes CASSTQVGDTEAFF. V is TRBV5-1 and J is TRBJ1-1; D not certain. Trimming removed 4 bases from V and 3 bases from J, with 13 bases in between. Germline V gives CDR1 SGHRS, CDR2 YFSETQ. The CDR3 length is 14 residues. Looking up the rest from reference TRBV5-1 and TRBJ1-1 gives the full variable domain: KAGVTQTPRYLIKTRGQQVTLSCSPISGHRSVSWYQQTPGQGLQFLFEYFSETQRNKGNFPGRFSGRQFSNSRSEMNVSTLELGDSALYLCASSTQVGDTEAFFGQGTRLTVV.

This clonotype was seen once. V and J are TRBV7-3 and TRBJ2-6, with D unclear. CDR3 size: 13 residues. With 1 base removed from V and 4 bases from J, the gap between germline ends came to 2 bases. The germline V gene has CDR1 SGHTA and CDR2 FQGTGA. The CDR3: CASSLNGANVLTF. The DNA of the CDR3 is TGTGCCAGCAGCTTAAACGGGGCCAACGTCCTGACTTTC.

This clonotype was seen more than once but under ten times. The chain combines TRBV9 with TRBJ2-1, with D uncertain. The V gene lost 0 bases and the J gene lost 5 bases, with 12 bases spanning the gap. Germline V gene sequence: CDR1 SGDLS, CDR2 YYNGEE. CDR3 length: 15 residues. The CDR3 region has the DNA TGTGCCAGCAGCGTAGCCCCCAAGGGCAACAATGAGCAGTTCTTC. Protein sequence: CASSVAPKGNNEQFF. The full variable domain, rest sourced from reference TRBV9 and TRBJ2-1, is DSGVTQTPKHLITATGQRVTLRCSPRSGDLSVYWYQQSLDQGLQFLIQYYNGEERAKGNILERFSAQQFPDLHSELNLSSLELGDSALYFCASSVAPKGNNEQFFGPGTRLTVL.

Ten or more counts support this clonotype. The chain employs TRBV20-1 and TRBJ2-1; 11 bases agree with TRBD2. Germline loops: CDR1 DFQATT, CDR2 SNEGSKA (reference sequence). V was clipped by 1 base and J by 4 bases; unmatched bases: 12. CDR3 length equals 18 residues. CDR3 sequence: CSARVGLAGGFTYNEQFF. CDR3 DNA: TGCAGTGCTAGAGTAGGGCTAGCGGGGGGTTTTACGTACAATGAGCAGTTCTTC.

This clonotype was found a few times. The chain is built from TRBV30 and TRBJ1-5; TRBD1 matches at 8 bases. The CDR3 runs to 14 residues. V was clipped by 6 bases and J by 6 bases; unmatched bases: 10. CDR1 and CDR2 from the germline V gene are GTSNPN and SVGIG (reference sequence). CDR3 sequence: CACDGQGGSQPQHF. The DNA of the CDR3 is TGTGCCTGTGATGGACAGGGCGGGAGTCAGCCCCAGCATTTT.

This clonotype turned up a few times. The chain uses TRBV20-1 and TRBJ1-1, with D maybe TRBD1 (6 bases). The CDR3 consists of 14 residues. V was cut by 1 base and J by 5 bases, with 14 bases left in between. Per the germline V gene, CDR1 is DFQATT and CDR2 is SNEGSKA (reference sequence). The DNA of the CDR3 is TGCAGTGCTAGAGCCCAAATAGGGGGGACTGAAGCTTTCTTT. It encodes CSARAQIGGTEAFF.

This clonotype was seen ten or more times. J is TRBJ2-1 and V is TRBV20-1; 15 bases align to TRBD2. The germline gives CDR1 DFQATT, CDR2 SNEGSKA (reference sequence). The CDR3 has 14 amino acids. V trimming: 5 bases; J trimming: 7 bases; junction bases outside the gene matches: 3. CDR3 bases: TGCAGTGCTTCAGGACTAGCGGGGGGGAATGAGCAGTTCTTC. This translates into CSASGLAGGNEQFF.

The gene calls are TRBV5-4 and TRBJ1-4; possible D gene TRBD1, 5 bases. CDR1 and CDR2 from the germline V gene are SGHNT and YYREEE (reference sequence). V gave up 0 bases and J gave up 4 bases, with 7 bases separating them. The CDR3 extends over 14 amino acids. The CDR3 DNA is TGTGCCAGCAGCTTGGACAGGCTTAATGAAAAACTGTTTTTT. The encoded protein is CASSLDRLNEKLFF. Full variable domain (remainder filled in from reference TRBV5-4 and TRBJ1-4): ETGVTQSPTHLIKTRGQQVTLRCSSQSGHNTVSWYQQALGQGPQFIFQYYREEENGRGNFPPRFSGLQFPNYSSELNVNALELDDSALYLCASSLDRLNEKLFFGSGTQLSVL.

This clonotype turned up a few times. The chain links TRBV11-2 to TRBJ2-3; perhaps TRBD2 as D (7 bases). The CDR3 runs to 15 residues. V gave up 5 bases and J gave up 2 bases, with 14 bases separating them. Germline V gene lookup returns CDR1 SGHAT and CDR2 FQNNGV. The DNA of the CDR3 is TGTGCCAGCAGCCCCCGGGGGGCAAACACAGATACGCAGTATTTT. Translating gives CASSPRGANTDTQYF.

This chain uses TRBV20-1 with TRBJ2-7; 8 nucleotides agree with TRBD2. The ends lost 1 base at V and 2 bases at J; junction bases unmatched: 7. The CDR3 extends over 15 amino acids. The germline V gene has CDR1 DFQATT and CDR2 SNEGSKA (reference sequence). CDR3 region: CSARGGRGGTYEQYF. DNA of the CDR3: TGCAGTGCTAGAGGCGGCCGGGGGGGTACCTACGAGCAGTACTTC.

The table lists this clonotype with a few counts. J is TRBJ2-1 and V is TRBV20-1, with D unclear. Trimming took 2 bases from V and 0 from J, leaving 5 bases between them. The CDR3 extends over 13 amino acids. Germline V gene data show CDR1 as DFQATT and CDR2 as SNEGSKA (reference sequence). The CDR3 coding sequence is TGCAGTGCTAGACAGACCTCCTACAATGAGCAGTTCTTC. This codes for CSARQTSYNEQFF.

This clonotype has only a few counts. The chain couples TRBV20-1 to TRBJ2-5; D gene unclear. The CDR3 is made up of 11 amino acids. The V gene's germline CDR1 is DFQATT and CDR2 SNEGSKA (reference sequence). Trimming took off 4 bases at V and 3 bases at J, with 6 bases between the two ends. CDR3 sequence (DNA): TGCAGTGCTAACAACGAAGAGACCCAGTACTTC. Translating gives CSANNEETQYF.